The 6 T cell receptor beta chains listed next were all sequenced from one sample in a study of CD8 T cells in ankylosing spondylitis. One entry per CDR3 protein, called by TCRdb with MiXCR from the 5' RACE reads. The sample contains about 260,000 distinct CDR3 sequences, roughly a quarter of which appear only once. Input material: blood, either unsorted or a sorted T cell fraction (not recorded which). The receptors originated from a male donor with ankylosing spondylitis or in good health (not recorded which).

There are a few counts of this clonotype. The chain employs TRBV3-1 and TRBJ2-5; TRBD1 aligns across 7 bases. V shed 1 base and J 4 bases; nucleotides not matched to a gene: 9. Looked up from germline, CDR1 is LGHDT and CDR2 is YNNKEL (reference sequence). The CDR3 spans 16 residues. CDR3 in DNA: TGTGCCAGCAGCCAAGGCGGGCTAGCAGGGGGAGAGACCCAGTACTTC. It specifies CASSQGGLAGGETQYF.

In its sample, this clonotype was seen a few times. V is TRBV5-6 and J is TRBJ2-6, with 7 bases identical to TRBD1. Germline lookup yields CDR1 SGHDT and CDR2 YYEEEE. V lost 5 bases and J lost 4; bases outside the gene matches: 9. The CDR3 spans 16 residues. CDR3 residues: CASRYTGARGANVLTF. For the CDR3, the DNA is TGTGCCAGCAGATATACAGGGGCTCGCGGGGCCAACGTCCTGACTTTC.

J is TRBJ2-6 and V is TRBV6-1, with D possibly matching TRBD1 (5 bases). Per the germline V gene, CDR1 is MNHNS and CDR2 is SASEGT. V lost 5 bases, J lost 0 bases, and 11 bases lay in between. This CDR3 comprises 16 residues. The CDR3 spells CASSPWTPSGANVLTF. The DNA of the CDR3 is TGTGCCAGCAGTCCATGGACACCCTCTGGGGCCAACGTCCTGACTTTC.

The CDR3 sequence: CASSLPHYTYNEQFF. The CDR3, as DNA: TGCGCCAGCAGCTTGCCCCATTACACTTACAATGAGCAGTTCTTC. The chain links TRBV5-1 to TRBJ2-1; D is unclear. The germline V and J ends were trimmed by 1 base and 4 bases, with 12 bases remaining between them. CDR1 SGHRS and CDR2 YFSETQ come from the germline V gene. The CDR3 loop spans 15 amino acids.

This clonotype has just one count. The V gene is TRBV24-1, the J gene TRBJ2-7, with 7 bases matching TRBD1. Looked up from germline, CDR1 is KGHDR and CDR2 is SFDVKD. The V and J ends lost 2 bases and 1 base, in that order; junction bases with no gene match: 1. The CDR3 covers 14 residues. CDR3 in DNA: TGTGCCACCAGTGATTCACAGGGGTCCTACGAGCAGTACTTC. Translating it yields CATSDSQGSYEQYF.

This clonotype has a count of ten or more. The gene calls are TRBV5-1 and TRBJ2-3; D may be TRBD1 (5 bases). There are 12 residues in the CDR3. Looked up from germline, CDR1 is SGHRS and CDR2 is YFSETQ. The V end was cut by 5 bases, the J end by 5 bases, with 9 bases between. The CDR3 DNA reads TGCGCCAGCAGTTCTAGGGGAGATACGCAGTATTTT. It yields the protein CASSSRGDTQYF.